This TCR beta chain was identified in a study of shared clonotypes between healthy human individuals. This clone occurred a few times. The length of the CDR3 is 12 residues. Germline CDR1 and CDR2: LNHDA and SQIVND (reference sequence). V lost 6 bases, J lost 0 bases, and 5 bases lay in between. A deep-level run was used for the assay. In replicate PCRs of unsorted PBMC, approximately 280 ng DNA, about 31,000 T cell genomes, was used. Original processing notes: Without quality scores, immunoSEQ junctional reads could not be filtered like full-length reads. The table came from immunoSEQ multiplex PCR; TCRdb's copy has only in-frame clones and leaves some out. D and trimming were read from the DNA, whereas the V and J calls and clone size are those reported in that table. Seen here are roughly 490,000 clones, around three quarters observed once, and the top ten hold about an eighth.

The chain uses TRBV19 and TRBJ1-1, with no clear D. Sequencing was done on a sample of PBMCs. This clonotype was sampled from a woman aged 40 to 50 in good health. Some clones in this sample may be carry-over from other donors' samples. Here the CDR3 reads CASRLMNTEAFF. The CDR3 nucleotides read TGTGCCAGTAGGCTTATGAACACTGAAGCTTTCTTT.